This TCR beta chain is from a study of cytomegalovirus exposure and HLA in healthy donors. Notes on the study in general: A missense variant in DCLRE1C was later tied to TCR beta V- and J-gene trimming.

The CDR3 covers 15 residues. Trimming removed 1 base at V and 1 base at J, with 11 bases between. Germline CDR1 reads SGHRS; CDR2 reads YFSETQ. About this clone: Antigen specificity is unknown.

13 Jbeta primers and 60 Vbeta primers were used for the PCR. Sequenced by immunoSEQ multiplex PCR; TCRdb stores in-frame clones only, minus some. In the table there are roughly 100,000 clones, roughly three quarters of which are singletons. The sequence came from a woman under 30 in good health and CMV-seropositive. The gene calls are TRBV5-1 and TRBJ2-5; D is undetermined. Input material: PBMCs. CDR3: CASSLFFGSQETQYF. The DNA of the CDR3 is TGCGCCAGCAGCTTGTTCTTTGGCAGCCAAGAGACCCAGTACTTC.